Described below is a single TCR beta chain sequence and its context. Seattle researchers signed up patients amid active infection and tracked them longitudinally. Germline V gives CDR1 LGHNA, CDR2 YNFKEQ. The CDR3 is 15 residues long. V lost 5 bases to trimming and J lost 0 bases; unmatched junction nucleotides: 0. This sample is part of a study of blood T cell repertoires in COVID-19. In the study overall: The samples span acute and convalescent COVID-19 from the United States, Italy and Spain. Sample material is recorded as cDNA or gDNA derived from T cells, B-cell-depleted T cells, or PBMCs.

In the original analysis: Counts of nucleated cells, estimated from reference gene primer amplification, were obtained. Assay used: immunoSEQ multiplex PCR; TCRdb lists only in-frame clones, some missing. The D gene and trimming were derived from the DNA, and the V and J assignments and clone size from that table. Of about 420,000 clones detected, roughly 90% appear once; the ten largest clones hold 0.8% to 0.9%. The gene calls are TRBV4-2 and TRBJ1-4, with 10 bases matching TRBD1. The sequenced sample consisted of peripheral blood. This clonotype was obtained from a man between 18 and 29 years old with COVID-19, enrolled during active disease. The CDR3 sequence: CASSGQGATNEKLFF. CDR3 coding DNA: TGTGCCAGCAGCGGACAGGGGGCAACTAATGAAAAACTGTTTTTT.